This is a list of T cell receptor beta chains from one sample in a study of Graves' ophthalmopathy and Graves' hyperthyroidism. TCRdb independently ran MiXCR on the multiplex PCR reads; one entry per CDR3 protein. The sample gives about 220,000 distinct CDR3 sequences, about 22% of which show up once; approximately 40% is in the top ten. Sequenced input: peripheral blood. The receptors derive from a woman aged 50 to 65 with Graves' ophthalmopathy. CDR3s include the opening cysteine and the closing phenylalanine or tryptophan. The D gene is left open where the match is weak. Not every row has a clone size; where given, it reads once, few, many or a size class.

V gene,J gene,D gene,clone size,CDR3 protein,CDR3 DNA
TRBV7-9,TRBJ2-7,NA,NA,CASSNGYEQYF,TGTGCCAGCAGCAACGGATACGAGCAGTACTTC
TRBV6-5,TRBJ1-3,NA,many,CASSPRDASSGNTIYF,TGTGCCAGCAGCCCCAGGGACGCCAGCTCTGGAAACACCATATATTTT
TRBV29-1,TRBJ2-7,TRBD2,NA,CSVSRGGGVKYEQYF,TGCAGCGTTTCCCGGGGGGGGGGCGTGAAATACGAGCAGTACTTC
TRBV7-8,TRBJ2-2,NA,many,CASSSMVTGRTGELFF,TGTGCCAGCAGCTCCATGGTGACAGGGAGGACCGGGGAGCTGTTTTTT
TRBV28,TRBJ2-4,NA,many,CASSPGQKNIQYF,TGTGCCAGCAGCCCCGGACAGAAAAACATTCAGTACTTC
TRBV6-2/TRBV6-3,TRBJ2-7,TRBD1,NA,CASREDRGWFEQYF,TGTGCCAGCAGGGAAGACAGGGGATGGTTCGAGCAGTACTTC
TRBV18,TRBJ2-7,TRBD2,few,CASSPGRGGTYEQYF,TGTGCCAGCTCACCCGGGCGGGGGGGAACCTACGAGCAGTACTTC
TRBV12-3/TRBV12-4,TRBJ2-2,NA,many,CASKMDIGKGAGELFF,TGTGCCAGCAAAATGGACATAGGGAAGGGGGCCGGGGAGCTGTTTTTT
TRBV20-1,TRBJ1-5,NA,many,CSAESGPNSNQPQHF,TGCAGTGCTGAGTCAGGGCCTAATAGCAATCAGCCCCAGCATTTT
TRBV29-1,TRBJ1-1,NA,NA,CSVGGGSAQAFF,TGCAGCGTGGGGGGGGGGTCTGCGCAAGCTTTCTTT
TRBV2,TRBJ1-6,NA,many,CASKEWFVSPLHF,TGTGCCAGCAAGGAGTGGTTCGTTTCACCCCTCCACTTT
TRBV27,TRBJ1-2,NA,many,CASSPPPPNYGYTF,TGTGCCAGCAGTCCCCCCCCGCCAAACTATGGCTACACCTTC
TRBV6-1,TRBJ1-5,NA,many,CASSVDRNQPQHF,TGTGCCAGCAGTGTTGACAGGAATCAGCCCCAGCATTTT
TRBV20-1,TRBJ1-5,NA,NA,CSARVGGVDGQPQHF,TGCAGTGCTAGAGTGGGCGGGGTCGATGGCCAGCCCCAGCATTTT